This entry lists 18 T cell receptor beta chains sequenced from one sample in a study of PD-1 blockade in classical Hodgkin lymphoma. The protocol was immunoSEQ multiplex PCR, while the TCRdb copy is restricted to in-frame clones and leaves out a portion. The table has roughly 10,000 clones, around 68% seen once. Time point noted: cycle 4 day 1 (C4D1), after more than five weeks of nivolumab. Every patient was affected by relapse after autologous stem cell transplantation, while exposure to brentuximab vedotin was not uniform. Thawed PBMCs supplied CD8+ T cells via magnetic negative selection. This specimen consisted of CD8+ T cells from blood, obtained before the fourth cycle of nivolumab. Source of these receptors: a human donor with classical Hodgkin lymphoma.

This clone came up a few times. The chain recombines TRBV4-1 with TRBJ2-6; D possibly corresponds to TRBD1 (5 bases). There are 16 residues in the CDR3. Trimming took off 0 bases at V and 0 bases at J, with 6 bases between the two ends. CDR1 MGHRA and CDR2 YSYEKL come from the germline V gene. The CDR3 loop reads CASSQDGHSGANVLTF. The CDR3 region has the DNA TGCGCCAGCAGCCAAGACGGACACTCTGGGGCCAACGTCCTGACTTTC.

The chain's CDR3 is CASSLGAGVYGYTF. CDR3 DNA: TGTGCCAGCAGTTTAGGGGCAGGGGTTTATGGCTACACCTTC. The chain joins TRBV28 to TRBJ1-2; tentative D call: TRBD1 (6 bases). Looked up from germline, CDR1 is MDHEN and CDR2 is SYDVKM. The CDR3 has 14 amino acids. The V end was cut by 2 bases, the J end by 5 bases, with 12 bases between.

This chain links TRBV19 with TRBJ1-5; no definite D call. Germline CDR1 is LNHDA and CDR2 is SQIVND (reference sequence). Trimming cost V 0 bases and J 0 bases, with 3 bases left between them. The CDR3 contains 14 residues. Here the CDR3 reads CASSIDSSNQPQHF. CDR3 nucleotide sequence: TGTGCCAGTAGTATAGACAGTAGCAATCAGCCCCAGCATTTT.

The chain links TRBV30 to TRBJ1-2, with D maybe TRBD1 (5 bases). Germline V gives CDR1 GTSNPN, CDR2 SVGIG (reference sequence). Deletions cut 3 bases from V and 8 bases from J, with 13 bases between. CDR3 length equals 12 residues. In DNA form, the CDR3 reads TGTGCCTGGAGAGGGGACTATGGGGGCTACACCTTC. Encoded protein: CAWRGDYGGYTF.

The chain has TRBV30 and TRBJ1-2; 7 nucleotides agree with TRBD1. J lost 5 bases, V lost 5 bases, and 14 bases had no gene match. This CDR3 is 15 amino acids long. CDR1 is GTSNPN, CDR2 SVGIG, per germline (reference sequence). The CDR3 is CAWQEGAGGVYGYTF. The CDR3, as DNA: TGTGCCTGGCAGGAGGGGGCCGGGGGGGTTTATGGCTACACCTTC.

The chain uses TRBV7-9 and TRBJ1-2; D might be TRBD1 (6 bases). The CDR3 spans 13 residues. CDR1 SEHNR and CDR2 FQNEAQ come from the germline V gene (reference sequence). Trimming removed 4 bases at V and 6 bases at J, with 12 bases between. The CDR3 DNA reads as TGTGCCAGCAGCTCCCTAGGGGGGGATGGCTACACCTTC. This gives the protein CASSSLGGDGYTF.

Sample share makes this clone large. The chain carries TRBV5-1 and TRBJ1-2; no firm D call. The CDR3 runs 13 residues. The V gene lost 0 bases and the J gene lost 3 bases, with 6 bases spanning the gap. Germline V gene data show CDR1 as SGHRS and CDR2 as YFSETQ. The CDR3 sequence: CASSLVHHYGYTF. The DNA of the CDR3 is TGCGCCAGCAGCTTGGTTCACCACTATGGCTACACCTTC.

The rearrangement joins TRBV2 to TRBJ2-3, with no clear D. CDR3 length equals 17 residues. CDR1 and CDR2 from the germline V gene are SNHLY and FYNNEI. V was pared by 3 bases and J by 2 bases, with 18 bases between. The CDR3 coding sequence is TGTGCCAGCAGTGATTTAGGGCACGAAATTCCCACAGATACGCAGTATTTT. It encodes CASSDLGHEIPTDTQYF. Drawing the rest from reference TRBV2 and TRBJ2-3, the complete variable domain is EPEVTQTPSHQVTQMGQEVILRCVPISNHLYFYWYRQILGQKVEFLVSFYNNEISEKSEIFDDQFSVERPDGSNFTLKIRSTKLEDSAMYFCASSDLGHEIPTDTQYFGPGTRLTVL.

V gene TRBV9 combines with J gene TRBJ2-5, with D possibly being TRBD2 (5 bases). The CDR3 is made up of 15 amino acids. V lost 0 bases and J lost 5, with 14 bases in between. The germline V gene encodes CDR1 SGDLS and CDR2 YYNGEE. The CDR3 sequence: CASSVGGGQRETQYF. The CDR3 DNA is TGTGCCAGCAGCGTAGGTGGCGGGCAGCGGGAGACCCAGTACTTC.

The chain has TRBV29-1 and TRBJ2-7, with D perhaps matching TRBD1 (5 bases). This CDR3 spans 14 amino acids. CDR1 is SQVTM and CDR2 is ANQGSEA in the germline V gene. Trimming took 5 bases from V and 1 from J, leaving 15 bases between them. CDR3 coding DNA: TGCAGCGTTTGGGGCTTAGTAGGTTCCTACGAGCAGTACTTC. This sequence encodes CSVWGLVGSYEQYF.

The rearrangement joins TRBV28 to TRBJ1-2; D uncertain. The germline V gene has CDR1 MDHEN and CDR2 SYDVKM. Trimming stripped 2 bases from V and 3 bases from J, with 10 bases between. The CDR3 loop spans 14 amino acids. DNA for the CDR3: TGTGCCAGCAGTTTAACTCCAGACCACTATGGCTACACCTTC. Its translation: CASSLTPDHYGYTF.

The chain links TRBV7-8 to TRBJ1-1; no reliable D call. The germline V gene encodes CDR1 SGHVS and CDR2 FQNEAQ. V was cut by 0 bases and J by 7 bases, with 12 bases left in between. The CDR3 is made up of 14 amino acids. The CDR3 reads CASSLALVANEAFF. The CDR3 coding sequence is TGTGCCAGCAGCTTAGCGCTGGTAGCCAATGAAGCTTTCTTT. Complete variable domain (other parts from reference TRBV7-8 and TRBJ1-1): GAGVSQSPRYKVAKRGQDVALRCDPISGHVSLFWYQQALGQGPEFLTYFQNEAQLDKSGLPSDRFFAERPEGSVSTLKIQRTQQEDSAVYLCASSLALVANEAFFGQGTRLTVV.

The CDR3 region has the DNA TGTGCCAGCAGTTACTTGGGGGGAAATAATTCACCCCTCCACTTT. Residues: CASSYLGGNNSPLHF. This chain uses TRBV6-5 with TRBJ1-6; a weak D match, TRBD1 (5 bases). Germline CDR1 reads MNHEY; CDR2 reads SVGAGI. CDR3 size: 15 residues. With 1 base removed from V and 5 bases from J, the gap between germline ends came to 9 bases.

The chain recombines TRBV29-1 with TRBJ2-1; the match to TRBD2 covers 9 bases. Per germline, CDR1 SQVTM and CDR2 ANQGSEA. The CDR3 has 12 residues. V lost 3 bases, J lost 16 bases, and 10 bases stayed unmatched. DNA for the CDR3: TGCAGCGTTGATGGCGGGAGGGCAAAACCATTCTTC. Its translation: CSVDGGRAKPFF.

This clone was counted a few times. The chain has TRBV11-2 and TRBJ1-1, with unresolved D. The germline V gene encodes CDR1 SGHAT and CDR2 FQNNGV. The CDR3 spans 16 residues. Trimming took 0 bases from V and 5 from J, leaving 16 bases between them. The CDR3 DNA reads TGTGCCAGCAGCTTAGATCTAACCTTCCTGGGGACTGAAGCTTTCTTT. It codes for CASSLDLTFLGTEAFF.

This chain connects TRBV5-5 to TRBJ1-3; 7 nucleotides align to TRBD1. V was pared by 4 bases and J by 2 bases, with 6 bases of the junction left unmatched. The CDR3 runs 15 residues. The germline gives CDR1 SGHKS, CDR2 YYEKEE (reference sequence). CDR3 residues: CASSLTQGAGNTIYF. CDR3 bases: TGTGCCAGCAGCCTTACTCAGGGGGCTGGAAACACCATATATTTT.

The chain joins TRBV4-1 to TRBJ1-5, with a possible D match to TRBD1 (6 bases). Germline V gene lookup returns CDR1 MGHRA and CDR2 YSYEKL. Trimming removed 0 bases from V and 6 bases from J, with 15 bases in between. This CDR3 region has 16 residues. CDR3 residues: CASSQEAGVSSQPQHF. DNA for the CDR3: TGCGCCAGCAGCCAAGAGGCAGGGGTATCATCTCAGCCCCAGCATTTT.

The CDR3 nucleotides read TGTGCCAGCAGTTACGGTCGGGACTACTACGAGCAGTACTTC. Translated, it gives CASSYGRDYYEQYF. The V and J genes are TRBV6-5 and TRBJ2-7, with TRBD2 matching over 7 bases. Germline-derived CDR1 and CDR2 are MNHEY and SVGAGI. Unmatched junction bases numbered 4, after V lost 2 bases and J lost 3 bases. CDR3 size: 14 residues.